This record looks at one TCR beta chain sequence and its context. The data derive from a study of control samples from healthy donors and cancer patients. Profiling relied on immunoSEQ multiplex PCR, and the TCRdb table lists in-frame clones only, not all of them. Seen here are around 110,000 clones, roughly 91% observed once, and the top ten hold over 2%. The source is a woman aged 65 to 85 in good health. The sequencing input was blood.

Written as DNA, the CDR3 is TGCGCCAGCAGCTTGACTAGCCCGGGCTACAATGAGCAGTTCTTC. Residues: CASSLTSPGYNEQFF. This chain uses TRBV5-1 with TRBJ2-1, with a weak D call TRBD2 (6 bases). This CDR3 has 15 residues. V dropped 1 base and J dropped 3 bases, with 11 bases sitting between them. Germline assignment: CDR1 SGHRS and CDR2 YFSETQ. Together with reference TRBV5-1 and TRBJ2-1, the CDR3 gives the full variable domain: KAGVTQTPRYLIKTRGQQVTLSCSPISGHRSVSWYQQTPGQGLQFLFEYFSETQRNKGNFPGRFSGRQFSNSRSEMNVSTLELGDSALYLCASSLTSPGYNEQFFGPGTRLTVL.